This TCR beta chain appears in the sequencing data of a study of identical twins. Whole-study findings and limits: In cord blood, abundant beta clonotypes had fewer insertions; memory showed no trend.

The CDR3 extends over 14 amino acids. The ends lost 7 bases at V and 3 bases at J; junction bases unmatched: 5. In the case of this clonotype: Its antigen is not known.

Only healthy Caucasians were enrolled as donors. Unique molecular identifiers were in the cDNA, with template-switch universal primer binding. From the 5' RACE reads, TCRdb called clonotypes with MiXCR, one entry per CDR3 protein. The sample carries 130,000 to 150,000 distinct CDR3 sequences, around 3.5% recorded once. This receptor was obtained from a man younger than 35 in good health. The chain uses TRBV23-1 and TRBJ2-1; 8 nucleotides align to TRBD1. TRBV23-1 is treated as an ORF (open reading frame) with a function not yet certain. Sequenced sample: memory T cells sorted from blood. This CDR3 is CASKPGQDYNEQFF. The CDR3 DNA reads TGCGCCAGCAAACCGGGACAGGACTACAATGAGCAGTTCTTC.